This paragraph covers one T cell receptor beta chain sequence. This clonotype was detected ten times or more. The antigen it binds to is not known. Base qualities are not at hand, and no much larger clone is one base apart. Sample treatment or condition, as interpreted from the label and publication: live attenuated yellow fever vaccine strain. PBMCs were isolated from peripheral blood using a standard Ficoll-Paque protocol. CD4 and CD8 T-cell fractions were isolated with Dynabeads CD4 and CD8 positive selection kits. TriZol was used to extract RNA from bulk PBMCs, CD4 and CD8 fractions, and dextramer-positive and dextramer-negative fractions. The sequencer was an Illumina NovaSeq 6000. TCR cDNA was synthesized by 5'RACE template switching, which introduced a universal primer site and unique molecular identifiers. cDNA synthesis was primed from both the TCR alpha and TCR beta constant segments. Library amplification used two PCR steps, and the second PCR step added sample barcodes and sequencing adapters. Libraries were sequenced on Illumina HiSeq 2500 (2x100 bp) or NovaSeq (2x150 bp). Per the source publication's procedure: MIGEC was used to demultiplex reads and collapse the reads into UMI consensus sequences, and MiXCR was used for V(D)J alignment. Using edgeR on replicate PBMC samples, clonotypes were called vaccine-responding if FDR was below 0.01 and the log2 fold change was above 5 up to day 15. Bulk clonotypes were assigned CD4 or CD8 identity according to which sequenced CD4 or CD8 repertoire held them at higher abundance. TCRdb reworked the public reads: Q25 trimming with fastp, MiXCR clone assembly, productive beta chains retained. Identical CDR3 proteins give one entry, which carries the most common genes and DNA. In this record, the V and J calls reflect TCRdb's handling and not the investigators' own analysis. Recorded for this sample are a few hundred thousand distinct CDR3 sequences; 5.2% of them occurred a single time. Around 3.5% of the sample belongs to the ten largest clones.

These data belong to a study of T cells after yellow fever vaccination (dated by TCRdb to about 2019). Regarding the study in general: The SMART-Seq v4 Ultra Low Input RNA kit was used to prepare libraries from fractions with low cell numbers. Bulk TCR alpha and beta repertoires were sequenced longitudinally to track T-cell clones before and after primary and booster YFV17D yellow fever vaccination. Two healthy male donors, one aged 18 to 30 and one aged 30 to 40 years, made up the cohort. Blood samples were taken at several timepoints before and after primary and secondary immunization, and bulk PBMC replicates and cell subsets were isolated.

What the authors observed across the whole study: Compared with the primary T-cell response, the secondary T-cell response was weaker but faster, peaking on day 5 rather than day 15. FACS-sorted repertoires could contain abundant contaminating clonotypes from the bulk population, so computational filtering was required. Most clones expanded after primary vaccination were re-detected after the booster (96% of CD4 and about nine tenths of CD8), suggesting broad memory maintenance. Because the study included only a couple of donors, the extent to which the findings can be generalized is limited. A small fraction of clonotypes showed up in both the CD4 and CD8 compartments, probably as a result of convergent recombination.

The source material was CD4+ T cells sorted from PBMCs, sampled on the day of the yellow fever booster vaccination. The TCR was taken from a man between 18 and 29 years old who received the YFV17D yellow fever vaccine.

The CDR3 reads CASSSPTSGGANEQFF. The bases read TGCGCCAGCAGCTCCCCGACTAGCGGGGGGGCAAATGAGCAGTTCTTC. The chain is made from TRBV5-1 and TRBJ2-1; TRBD2 lines up with 14 middle nucleotides. Trimming takes 3 bases off V and 7 bases off J; junction bases not matched to a gene: 6. From the germline V gene, CDR1 is SGHRS and CDR2 is YFSETQ. The cysteine opens and the phenylalanine closes a CDR3 of 16 amino acids. Solely the CDR3 DNA is kept, with 48 bases framed from the first base.